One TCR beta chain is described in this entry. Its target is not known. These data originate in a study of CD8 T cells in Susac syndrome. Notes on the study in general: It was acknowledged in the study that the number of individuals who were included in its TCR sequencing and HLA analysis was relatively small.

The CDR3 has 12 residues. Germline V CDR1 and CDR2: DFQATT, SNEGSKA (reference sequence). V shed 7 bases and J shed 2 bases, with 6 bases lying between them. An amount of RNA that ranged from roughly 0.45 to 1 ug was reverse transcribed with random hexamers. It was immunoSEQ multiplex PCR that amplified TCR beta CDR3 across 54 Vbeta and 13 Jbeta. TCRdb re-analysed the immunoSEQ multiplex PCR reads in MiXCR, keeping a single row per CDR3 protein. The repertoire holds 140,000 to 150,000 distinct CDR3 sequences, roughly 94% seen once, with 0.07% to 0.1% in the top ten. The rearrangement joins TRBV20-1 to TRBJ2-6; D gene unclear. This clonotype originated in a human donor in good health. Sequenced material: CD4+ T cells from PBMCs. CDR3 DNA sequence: TGCAGTGTCTCCCCTGGGGCCAACGTCCTGACTTTC. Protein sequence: CSVSPGANVLTF.